These 29 T cell receptor beta chains originate from one sample sequenced in a study of vaccination effects on CD4 cells after COVID-19. The antigens of these receptors remain unknown. Under the ViraFEST assay, PBMC were stimulated with viral peptide pools so that antigen-specific CD4+ T cells expanded. Sequencing was performed afterwards. At the end of approximately 10 days of culture, CD4+ T cells were isolated. Sometime from March through December 2020, the person acquired a SARS-CoV-2 infection that PCR confirmed. Measured with immunoSEQ multiplex PCR; TCRdb has only the in-frame clones, and not every one. The repertoire holds more than 35,000 clones, with 60% to 75% as singletons. This specimen was CD4+ T cells from PBMCs cultured with a peptide pool, taken before COVID-19 vaccination. These receptors were obtained from a human donor who had a prior SARS-CoV-2 infection.

This clone was seen at least ten times. The chain combines TRBV2 with TRBJ2-1; D call uncertain. Between the trimmed V and J ends, which lost 4 bases and 7 bases, there was a span of 5 bases. The CDR3 has 11 amino acids. CDR1 and CDR2 from the germline V gene are SNHLY and FYNNEI. For the CDR3, the DNA is TGTGCCAGCAGTGCGCTAAATGAGCAGTTCTTC. Translation gives CASSALNEQFF. The complete variable domain, with remaining parts taken from reference TRBV2 and TRBJ2-1, reads EPEVTQTPSHQVTQMGQEVILRCVPISNHLYFYWYRQILGQKVEFLVSFYNNEISEKSEIFDDQFSVERPDGSNFTLKIRSTKLEDSAMYFCASSALNEQFFGPGTRLTVL.

This clone showed up just once. The chain combines TRBV7-8 with TRBJ2-1, with 11 bases that match TRBD2. The CDR3 is 16 amino acids. Trimming at V came to 4 bases and at J to 9 bases, leaving 11 bases not matched to a gene. Germline CDR1 and CDR2: SGHVS and FQNEAQ. CDR3 nucleotide sequence: TGTGCCAGCAGCTCTAAACTAGCGGGGGCCACAGGTGAGCAGTTCTTC. As protein: CASSSKLAGATGEQFF.

CDR3 in amino acids: CASSQRYRENTYEQYF. The CDR3 DNA sequence: TGTGCCAGCAGCCAAAGGTACAGGGAGAATACCTACGAGCAGTACTTC. The gene calls are TRBV3-1 (or the pseudogene TRBV3-2) and TRBJ2-7; a possible D gene is TRBD1 (6 bases). CDR3 length: 16 residues. Trimming removed 2 bases at V and 2 bases at J, with 16 bases between. Germline V gene data show CDR1 as LGHDT and CDR2 as YNNKEL (reference sequence).

The chain employs TRBV3-1 (or the pseudogene TRBV3-2) and TRBJ2-7, with 10 bases aligning to TRBD2. Germline V lookup: CDR1 LGHDT, CDR2 YNNKEL (reference sequence). After removal of 4 bases from V and 4 bases from J, the junction contained 7 bases not matched to a gene. The CDR3 is made up of 15 amino acids. CDR3 in DNA: TGTGCCAGCAGCCTAGGGGCTAGCGGGGGTTACGAGCAGTACTTC. Its protein is CASSLGASGGYEQYF.

The chain carries TRBV14 and TRBJ1-6; D gene unclear. V was shortened by 0 bases and J by 8 bases, with 8 bases between the two germline ends. The CDR3 covers 14 residues. Looked up from germline, CDR1 is SGHDN and CDR2 is FVKESK. Here the CDR3 DNA reads TGTGCCAGCAGCCAAGATATGCAGTATTCACCCCTCCACTTT. Amino acid sequence: CASSQDMQYSPLHF. The whole variable domain, filled in from reference TRBV14 and TRBJ1-6, reads EAGVTQFPSHSVIEKGQTVTLRCDPISGHDNLYWYRRVMGKEIKFLLHFVKESKQDESGMPNNRFLAERTGGTYSTLKVQPAELEDSGVYFCASSQDMQYSPLHFGNGTRLTVT.

The chain is built from TRBV15 and TRBJ1-5; D unclear. Germline lookup yields CDR1 LNHNV and CDR2 YYDKDF (reference sequence). Between the trimmed V and J ends, which lost 4 bases and 4 bases, there was a span of 14 bases. This CDR3 comprises 15 residues. CDR3 loop: CATSKAEHQNQPQHF. CDR3 nucleotides: TGTGCCACCAGCAAAGCCGAGCACCAAAATCAGCCCCAGCATTTT.

This chain links TRBV5-5 with TRBJ2-2; 8 nucleotides match TRBD2. This CDR3 has 17 residues. CDR1 and CDR2 (germline): SGHKS, YYEKEE (reference sequence). With V trimmed by 3 bases and J by 7 bases, 14 bases remained unmatched. The DNA for the CDR3 is TGTGCCAGCAGCTCGACCTCATGGCGGGGGGTCGTCGGGGAGCTGTTTTTT. It translates to CASSSTSWRGVVGELFF.

CDR3 protein: CASSLGGGSYEQYF. The DNA for the CDR3 is TGTGCCAGCAGCTTAGGCGGCGGCTCCTACGAGCAGTACTTC. This sequence joins TRBV7-9 and TRBJ2-7; D gene uncertain. The V gene lost 1 base and the J gene lost 0 bases, with 7 bases spanning the gap. The CDR3 is made up of 14 amino acids. CDR1 is SEHNR, CDR2 FQNEAQ, per germline (reference sequence). Drawing the rest from reference TRBV7-9 and TRBJ2-7, the complete variable domain is DTGVSQNPRHKITKRGQNVTFRCDPISEHNRLYWYRQTLGQGPEFLTYFQNEAQLEKSRLLSDRFSAERPKGSFSTLEIQRTEQGDSAMYLCASSLGGGSYEQYFGPGTRLTVT.

V is TRBV2 and J is TRBJ2-4; D is unresolved. Germline CDR1 SNHLY, CDR2 FYNNEI. V dropped 3 bases and J dropped 1 base, with 19 bases sitting between them. The CDR3 consists of 18 residues. Here the CDR3 DNA reads TGTGCCAGCAGTGACCGAGGACCCAGGTTGATTGCCAAAAACATTCAGTACTTC. It codes for CASSDRGPRLIAKNIQYF.

This clone occurred a few times. The chain is built from TRBV7-3 and TRBJ1-6, with no clear D. The V end lost 1 base, the J end lost 7 bases, and 5 bases lay between the germline ends. Germline-derived CDR1 and CDR2 are SGHTA and FQGTGA. The CDR3 runs 13 residues. Written as DNA, the CDR3 is TGTGCCAGCAGCTTAATGGCGAATTCACCCCTCCACTTT. Translating gives CASSLMANSPLHF.

This clone was picked up a small number of times. The J gene is TRBJ2-1, the V gene TRBV7-3; 7 bases fit TRBD2. CDR3 length equals 15 residues. Germline V gives CDR1 SGHTA, CDR2 FQGTGA. V was clipped by 6 bases and J by 3 bases; unmatched bases: 8. Here the CDR3 reads CASSFMGGSYNEQFF. In nucleotides, the CDR3 is TGTGCCAGCAGTTTTATGGGGGGGAGCTACAATGAGCAGTTCTTC.

The CDR3 loop reads CASSAGFRDTEAFF. CDR3 DNA: TGTGCCAGCAGTGCAGGGTTTAGGGACACTGAAGCTTTCTTT. The genes are TRBV2 and TRBJ1-1; D possibly corresponds to TRBD1 (5 bases). Between the trimmed V and J ends, which lost 4 bases and 3 bases, there was a span of 12 bases. The CDR3 sequence is 14 residues long. In germline, CDR1 is SNHLY, CDR2 FYNNEI.

The V gene is TRBV15, the J gene TRBJ2-7, with D maybe TRBD1 (6 bases). The V gene's germline CDR1 is LNHNV and CDR2 YYDKDF (reference sequence). The CDR3 runs to 13 residues. With 2 bases removed from V and 6 bases from J, the gap between germline ends came to 11 bases. DNA of the CDR3: TGTGCCACCAGCAGACTTACAGGGCTCGAGCAGTACTTC. Translated, it gives CATSRLTGLEQYF.

This clone occurred many times. This chain joins TRBV9 and TRBJ2-3; D gene unclear. Trimming pared 4 bases from V and 6 bases from J, leaving 12 bases between. This CDR3 is built from 13 residues. Germline CDR1 reads SGDLS; CDR2 reads YYNGEE. CDR3 DNA: TGTGCCAGCAGCCGTATGTGGTATGATACGCAGTATTTT. Translating it yields CASSRMWYDTQYF.

This clone was detected once. The chain links TRBV10-3 to TRBJ1-2; the match to TRBD1 covers 7 bases. After removal of 6 bases from V and 2 bases from J, the junction contained 9 bases not matched to a gene. The CDR3 has 15 residues. Germline V lookup: CDR1 ENHRY, CDR2 SYGVKD. The CDR3 region is CAIRKTGEKNYGYTF. Written as DNA, the CDR3 is TGTGCCATCAGGAAAACAGGGGAAAAAAACTATGGCTACACCTTC.

The V call is TRBV5-1, the J call TRBJ2-1; TRBD2 matches 11 bases. This CDR3 comprises 14 residues. V shed 0 bases, J shed 11 bases, and the junction held 4 bases outside the gene matches. The germline CDR1 and CDR2 sequences are SGHRS and YFSETQ. The CDR3 DNA reads TGCGCCAGCAGCTTGGATCTAGCGGGGGGAAAGCAGTTCTTC. The encoded protein is CASSLDLAGGKQFF.

This clone occurred a few times. The CDR3 spells CAISDMDTEAFF. The CDR3 coding sequence is TGTGCCATCAGTGACATGGACACTGAAGCTTTCTTT. The J gene is TRBJ1-1, the V gene TRBV10-3; no firm D call. The CDR3 contains 12 residues. V gave up 3 bases and J gave up 3 bases, with 5 bases separating them. Germline V gene sequence: CDR1 ENHRY, CDR2 SYGVKD.

The chain is built from TRBV11-3 and TRBJ2-3; D ambiguous. Trimming stripped 2 bases from V and 5 bases from J, with 2 bases between. This CDR3 has 11 residues. Germline-derived CDR1 and CDR2 are SGHNT and YENEEA. CDR3 sequence (DNA): TGTGCCAGCAGCTTAAAAGATACGCAGTATTTT. This translates into CASSLKDTQYF. Full variable domain (remainder filled in from reference TRBV11-3 and TRBJ2-3): EAGVVQSPRYKIIEKKQPVAFWCNPISGHNTLYWYLQNLGQGPELLIRYENEEAVDDSQLPKDRFSAERLKGVDSTLKIQPAELGDSAVYLCASSLKDTQYFGPGTRLTVL.

This clone appeared once. V usage is TRBV5-5 and J usage is TRBJ2-7, with D perhaps TRBD1 (6 bases). The ends were cut back, 4 bases at V and 4 bases at J, with 18 bases in the middle. In germline, CDR1 is SGHKS, CDR2 YYEKEE (reference sequence). The CDR3 has 15 residues. CDR3 loop: CASSTPRQAKYEQYF. The CDR3 DNA reads TGTGCCAGCAGCACACCAAGACAGGCCAAGTACGAGCAGTACTTC.

This chain joins TRBV5-1 and TRBJ1-4; D is possibly TRBD1 (5 bases). The V end was cut by 5 bases, the J end by 2 bases, with 16 bases between. The germline CDR1 and CDR2 sequences are SGHRS and YFSETQ. The CDR3 covers 16 residues. The CDR3 DNA is TGCGCCAGCAGTCCTGGGGGAGTTAATACTAATGAAAAACTGTTTTTT. Encoded protein: CASSPGGVNTNEKLFF.

This chain uses TRBV27 with TRBJ1-2; TRBD1 matches at 7 bases. Losses at the gene ends were 3 bases for V and 4 bases for J; bases not matched to a gene: 5. The CDR3 consists of 14 residues. From germline, CDR1 is MNHEY and CDR2 SMNVEV (reference sequence). DNA for the CDR3: TGTGCCAGCAGTTTGGGGGGACAGCCCTATGGCTACACCTTC. It specifies CASSLGGQPYGYTF.

This clone was recorded a few times. This chain links TRBV9 with TRBJ2-2; TRBD2 agrees at 8 bases. The CDR3 length is 15 residues. J was trimmed by 5 bases and V by 3 bases; bases with no gene match: 6. Germline V gene sequence: CDR1 SGDLS, CDR2 YYNGEE. The CDR3 DNA reads as TGTGCCAGCAGCGCCGGGGGGGCGGCAACCGGGGAGCTGTTTTTT. Protein sequence: CASSAGGAATGELFF.

The rearrangement uses TRBV6-6 and TRBJ1-1; D might be TRBD1 (6 bases). Germline CDR1 reads MNHNY; CDR2 reads SVGAGI (reference sequence). This CDR3 contains 18 residues. V lost 5 bases to trimming and J lost 3 bases, with 25 bases between them. In DNA, the CDR3 is TGTGCCAGCAGTCCTAACATCGCAAGCACAGGGATGTACACTGAAGCTTTCTTT. This translates into CASSPNIASTGMYTEAFF.

This clone was counted a few times. The chain joins TRBV5-8 to TRBJ2-3, with D possibly being TRBD1 (6 bases). The CDR3 consists of 15 residues. Trimming left V 4 bases short and J 2 bases short, with 14 bases between. Germline V gives CDR1 SGHTS, CDR2 YDEGEE. Here the CDR3 DNA reads TGTGCCAGCAGCCAAACGGGACAAAACACAGATACGCAGTATTTT. Its translation: CASSQTGQNTDTQYF.

The chain recombines TRBV11-2 with TRBJ2-3; 8 nucleotides match TRBD2. The CDR3 has 19 residues. Trimming cost V 1 base and J 0 bases; bases outside gene matches: 12. CDR1 SGHAT and CDR2 FQNNGV come from the germline V gene. The CDR3 here is CASSLARGGSGVSTDTQYF. The CDR3, as DNA: TGTGCCAGCAGCTTAGCCCGGGGGGGTAGCGGGGTTAGCACAGATACGCAGTATTTT.

This chain joins TRBV30 and TRBJ1-3, with 7 bases identical to TRBD1. Trimming cost V 5 bases and J 0 bases; bases outside gene matches: 4. The CDR3 is made up of 14 amino acids. The germline V gene has CDR1 GTSNPN and CDR2 SVGIG (reference sequence). The CDR3: CAWDQGVSGNTIYF. CDR3 DNA: TGTGCCTGGGACCAGGGGGTCTCTGGAAACACCATATATTTT.

This chain joins TRBV5-1 and TRBJ1-2, with a tentative D call TRBD1 (5 bases). Looked up from germline, CDR1 is SGHRS and CDR2 is YFSETQ. The length of the CDR3 is 17 residues. The ends were cut back, 4 bases at V and 0 bases at J, with 19 bases in the middle. The CDR3 DNA reads as TGCGCCAGCAGCGCCCTCGGGGCAGGCGATGCTAACTATGGCTACACCTTC. This sequence encodes CASSALGAGDANYGYTF. The whole variable domain, remainder taken from reference TRBV5-1 and TRBJ1-2, is KAGVTQTPRYLIKTRGQQVTLSCSPISGHRSVSWYQQTPGQGLQFLFEYFSETQRNKGNFPGRFSGRQFSNSRSEMNVSTLELGDSALYLCASSALGAGDANYGYTFGSGTRLTVV.

The chain recombines TRBV18 with TRBJ1-3, with D unresolved. Germline CDR1 reads KGHSH; CDR2 reads LQKENI. The CDR3 spans 14 residues. Trimming took 2 bases from V and 2 from J, leaving 7 bases between them. The CDR3 nucleotides read TGTGCCAGCTCACCAGATTTTCCTGGAAACACCATATATTTT. Translating it yields CASSPDFPGNTIYF.

The rearrangement links TRBV7-2 to TRBJ1-1; D gene uncertain. V was pared by 2 bases and J by 1 base, with 5 bases between. The CDR3 consists of 13 residues. CDR1 is SGHTA, CDR2 FQGNSA, per germline. The CDR3 loop reads CASSLLQNTEAFF. As DNA, the CDR3 is TGTGCCAGCAGCTTATTGCAGAACACTGAAGCTTTCTTT.